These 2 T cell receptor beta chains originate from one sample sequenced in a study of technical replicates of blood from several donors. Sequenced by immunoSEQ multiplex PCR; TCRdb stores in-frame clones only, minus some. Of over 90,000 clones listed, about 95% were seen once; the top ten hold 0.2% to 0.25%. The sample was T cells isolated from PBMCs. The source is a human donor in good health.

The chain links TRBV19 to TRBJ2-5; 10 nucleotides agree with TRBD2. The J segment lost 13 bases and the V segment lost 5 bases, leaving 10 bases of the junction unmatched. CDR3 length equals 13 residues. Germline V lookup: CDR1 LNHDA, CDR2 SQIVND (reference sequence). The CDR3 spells CASSPLAGAAGYF. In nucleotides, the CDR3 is TGTGCCAGTAGTCCTCTAGCGGGAGCGGCCGGGTACTTC.

The CDR3 here is CASSLSGATNEKLFF. The CDR3 DNA follows: TGTGCCAGCAGCTTATCCGGTGCAACTAATGAAAAACTGTTTTTT. The V and J genes are TRBV7-9 and TRBJ1-4; no firm D call. Germline-derived CDR1 and CDR2 are SEHNR and FQNEAQ (reference sequence). The V and J ends lost 2 bases and 0 bases respectively, with 7 bases between them. The CDR3 has 15 residues.